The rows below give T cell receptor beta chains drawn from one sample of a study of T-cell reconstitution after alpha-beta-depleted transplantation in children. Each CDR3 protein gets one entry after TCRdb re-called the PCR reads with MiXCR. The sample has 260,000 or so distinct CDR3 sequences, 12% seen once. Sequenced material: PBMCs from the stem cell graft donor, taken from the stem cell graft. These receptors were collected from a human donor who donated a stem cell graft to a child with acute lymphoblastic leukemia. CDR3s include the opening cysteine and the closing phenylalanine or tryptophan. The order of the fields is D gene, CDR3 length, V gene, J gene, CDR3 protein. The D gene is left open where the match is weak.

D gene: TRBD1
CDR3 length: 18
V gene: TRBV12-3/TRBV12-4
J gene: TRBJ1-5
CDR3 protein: CASSFKRRLERGHQPQHF

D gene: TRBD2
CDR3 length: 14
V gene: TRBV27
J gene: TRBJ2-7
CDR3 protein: CASRSSGDSYEQYF

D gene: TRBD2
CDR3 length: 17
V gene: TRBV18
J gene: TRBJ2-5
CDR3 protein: CASSLDRLAGDVETQYF

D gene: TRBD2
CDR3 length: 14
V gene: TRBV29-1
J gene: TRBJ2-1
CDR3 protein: CSVGGGRYYNEQFF

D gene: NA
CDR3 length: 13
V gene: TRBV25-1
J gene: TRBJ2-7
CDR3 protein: CASSGTSWGEQYF

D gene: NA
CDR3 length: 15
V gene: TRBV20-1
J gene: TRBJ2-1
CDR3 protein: CSARGFGGSYNEQFF

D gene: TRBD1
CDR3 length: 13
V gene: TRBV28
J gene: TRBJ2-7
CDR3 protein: CASRTGGIVEQYF

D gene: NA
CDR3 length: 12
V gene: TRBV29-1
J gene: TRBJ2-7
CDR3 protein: CSVSWQGYEQYF

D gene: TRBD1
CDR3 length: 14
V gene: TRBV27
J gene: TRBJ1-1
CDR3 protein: CASSSGGYGTEAFF

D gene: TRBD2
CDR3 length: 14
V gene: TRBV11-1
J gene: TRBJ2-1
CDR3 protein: CASSLQRGGDEQFF

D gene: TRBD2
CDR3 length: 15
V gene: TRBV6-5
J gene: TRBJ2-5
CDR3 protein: CASSSGLAGWETQYF

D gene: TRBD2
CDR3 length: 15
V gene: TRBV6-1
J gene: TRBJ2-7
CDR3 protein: CASKGLAGFSYEQYF

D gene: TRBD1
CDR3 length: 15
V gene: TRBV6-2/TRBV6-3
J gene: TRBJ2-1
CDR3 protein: CASTQSGGAYNEQFF

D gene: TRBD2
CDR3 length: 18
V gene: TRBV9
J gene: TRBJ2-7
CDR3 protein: CASSVGLAGGPLSYEQYF

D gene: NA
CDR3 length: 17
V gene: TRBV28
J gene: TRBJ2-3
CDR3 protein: CASSLRGGQGHTDTQYF

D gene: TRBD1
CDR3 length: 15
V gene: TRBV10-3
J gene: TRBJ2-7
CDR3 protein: CATGGTAGVHSEQYF

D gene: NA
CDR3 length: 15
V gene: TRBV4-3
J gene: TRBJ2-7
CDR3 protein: CASSQEYLTSYEQYF

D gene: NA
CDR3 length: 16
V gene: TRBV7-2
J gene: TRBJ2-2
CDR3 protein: CASSLVWTATTGELFF

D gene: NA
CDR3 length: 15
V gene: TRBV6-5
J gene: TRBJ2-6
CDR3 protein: CASSYSGSGANGLTF

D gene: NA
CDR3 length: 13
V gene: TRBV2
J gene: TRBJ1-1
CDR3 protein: CASSFNRRTEAFF

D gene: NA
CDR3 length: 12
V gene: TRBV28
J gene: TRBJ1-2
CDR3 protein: CASSPPGYGYTF

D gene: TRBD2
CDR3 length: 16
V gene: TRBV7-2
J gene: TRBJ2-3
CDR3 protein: CASSPDRGGFSDTQYF

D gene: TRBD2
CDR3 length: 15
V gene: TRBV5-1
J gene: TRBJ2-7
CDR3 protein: CASSLGLAGPYEQYF

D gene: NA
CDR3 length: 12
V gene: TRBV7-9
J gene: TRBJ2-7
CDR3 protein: CASTMGSYEQYF

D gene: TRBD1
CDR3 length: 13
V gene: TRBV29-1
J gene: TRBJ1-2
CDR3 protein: CSVVTAGGHGYTF

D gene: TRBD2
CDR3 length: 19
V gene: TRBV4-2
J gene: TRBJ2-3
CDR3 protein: CASSQDVLAGVIGPDTQYF

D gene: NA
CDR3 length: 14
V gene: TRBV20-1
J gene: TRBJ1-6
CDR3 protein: CSARAIQRDSPLHF

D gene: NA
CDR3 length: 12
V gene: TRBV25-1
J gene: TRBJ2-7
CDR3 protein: CASSEYGWEQYF

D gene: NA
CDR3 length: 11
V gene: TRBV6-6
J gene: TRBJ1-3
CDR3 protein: CASRLGNTIYF

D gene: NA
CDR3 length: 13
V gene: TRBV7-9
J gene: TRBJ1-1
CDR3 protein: CASSGGLNTEAFF

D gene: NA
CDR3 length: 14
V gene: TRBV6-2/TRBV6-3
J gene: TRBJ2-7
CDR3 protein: CASRWMGGPDEQYF

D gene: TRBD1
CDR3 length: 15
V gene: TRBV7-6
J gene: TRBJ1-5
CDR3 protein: CASSLSGTGNQPQHF

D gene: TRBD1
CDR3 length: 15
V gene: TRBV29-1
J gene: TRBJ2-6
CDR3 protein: CSVEGQGSGANVLTF

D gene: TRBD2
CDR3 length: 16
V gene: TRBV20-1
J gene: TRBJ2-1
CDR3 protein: CSADAPSSGAYNEQFF

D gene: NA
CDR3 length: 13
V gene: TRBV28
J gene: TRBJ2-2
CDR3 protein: CASRAANTGELFF

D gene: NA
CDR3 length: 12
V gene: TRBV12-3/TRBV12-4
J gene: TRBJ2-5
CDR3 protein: CASSVREETQYF

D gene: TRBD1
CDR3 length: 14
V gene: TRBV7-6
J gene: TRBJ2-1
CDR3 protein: CASSLWTGHNEQFF

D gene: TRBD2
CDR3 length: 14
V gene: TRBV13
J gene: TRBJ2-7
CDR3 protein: CASRTSGGADEQYF

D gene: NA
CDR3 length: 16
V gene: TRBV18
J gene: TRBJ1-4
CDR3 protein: CASSPQQPTTNEKLFF

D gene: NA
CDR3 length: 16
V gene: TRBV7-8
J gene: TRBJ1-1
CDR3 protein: CASSLPISTADTEAFF

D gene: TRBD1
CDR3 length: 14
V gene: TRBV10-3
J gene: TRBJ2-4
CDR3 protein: CAIRPTGGENIQYF

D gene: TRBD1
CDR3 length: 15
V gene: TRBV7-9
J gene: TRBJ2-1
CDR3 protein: CASSSTDRAPNEQFF

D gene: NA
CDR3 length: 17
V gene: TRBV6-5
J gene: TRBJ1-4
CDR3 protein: CASSYSMGAATNEKLFF

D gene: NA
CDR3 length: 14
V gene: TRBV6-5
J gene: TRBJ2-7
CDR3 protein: CASSYSRARYEQYF

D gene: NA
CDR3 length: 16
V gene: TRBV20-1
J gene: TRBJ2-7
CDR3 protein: CSARDPLGTLAYEQYF

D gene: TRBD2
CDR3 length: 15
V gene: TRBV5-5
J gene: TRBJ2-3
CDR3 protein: CASLTQRGGEDTQYF

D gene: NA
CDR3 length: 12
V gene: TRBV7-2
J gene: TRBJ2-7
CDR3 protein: CASSIHSYEQYF

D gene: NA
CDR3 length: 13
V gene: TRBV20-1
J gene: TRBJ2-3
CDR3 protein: CSAPLGGTDTQYF

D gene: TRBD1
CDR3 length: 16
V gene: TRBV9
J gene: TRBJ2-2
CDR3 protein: CASSPQGQANTGELFF

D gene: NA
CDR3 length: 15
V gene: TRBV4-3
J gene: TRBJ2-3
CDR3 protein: CASSQEGFSTDTQYF

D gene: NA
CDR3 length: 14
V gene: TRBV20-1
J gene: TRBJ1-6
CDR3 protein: CSANDGPYNSPLHF

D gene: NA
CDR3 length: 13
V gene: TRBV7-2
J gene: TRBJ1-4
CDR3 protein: CASSPQAGEKLFF

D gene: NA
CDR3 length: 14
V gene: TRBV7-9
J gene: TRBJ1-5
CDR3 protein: CASSPGRGDQPQHF

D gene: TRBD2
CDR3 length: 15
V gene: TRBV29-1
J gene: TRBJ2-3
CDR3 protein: CSVDILAGGTDTQYF